This paragraph covers one T cell receptor (beta chain) sequence. Its target is unknown. These data are taken from a study of cytomegalovirus exposure and HLA in healthy donors. The PCR had 60 Vbeta and 13 Jbeta primers. Only in-frame clones appear in the TCRdb table, and some are missing; sequencing was by immunoSEQ multiplex PCR. The table records around 78,000 clones, 63% of them present only once. The V gene end was trimmed by 4 bases and the J gene end by 5 bases; junction bases not matched to a gene: 5. There are 15 residues in the CDR3. Germline CDR1 SGHNT, CDR2 YENEEA. Study-wide results and limits: Later analysis demonstrated an association between a missense DCLRE1C variant and TCR beta V- and J-gene trimming. Accurate HLA-A and HLA-B prediction from TCR beta sequences was reported for most subjects.

Sequencing was carried out using PBMCs. The clonotype originates from a man in his thirties or forties in good health and CMV-seropositive. The V and J genes are TRBV11-3 and TRBJ2-5; 12 bases align to TRBD1. CDR3 nucleotide sequence: TGTGCCAGCAGCTCACCCGGGACAGGGGGCGAGACCCAGTACTTC. Protein product: CASSSPGTGGETQYF.